Presented here are 3 T cell receptor beta chains from one specimen sequenced in a study of metastatic and nonmetastatic thyroid tumors (dated by TCRdb to the early 2020s). Before undergoing thyroid surgery, none of the patients had been given any kind of treatment. Receptor amplification or capture employed PCR. Instrument on record: Illumina HiSeq 4000. The public reads were reanalyzed by TCRdb: fastp trimming at Q25, MiXCR alignment, in-frame beta chains only. Across this sample there are about 38,000 clones, with about 25% seen only once. The ten largest clones take up nearly 10% of the sample. Sample: blood. All receptors derive from a female donor with papillary thyroid cancer or a benign thyroid nodule (not recorded which). Some clones in this sample may be carry-over from other donors' samples.

This clone was picked up a small number of times. Germline and junction disagree at one end, which may indicate a read error. The rearrangement links TRBV6-1 to TRBJ2-6, with TRBD1 as a possible D gene (5 bases). The CDR3 contains 14 residues. Germline CDR1 is MNHNS and CDR2 is SASEGT. The CDR3 loop reads CASSDRSGAKVLTF. The CDR3 region has the DNA TGTGCCAGCAGTGACAGATCTGGGGCCAAGGTCCTGACTTTC.

This clone came up many times. The V call is TRBV5-1, the J call TRBJ2-1; D unresolved. The germline CDR1 and CDR2 sequences are SGHRS and YFSETQ. The CDR3 runs 16 residues. The V gene lost 4 bases and the J gene lost 8 bases, with 22 bases spanning the gap. The CDR3 reads CASSNEWAKTLHEQFF. As DNA, the CDR3 is TGCGCCAGCAGCAATGAATGGGCCAAGACCCTACATGAGCAGTTCTTC.

This clone is medium-sized. This chain links TRBV28 with TRBJ1-5; D remains unclear. Germline V CDR1 and CDR2: MDHEN, SYDVKM. V lost 2 bases to trimming and J lost 5 bases, with 4 bases between them. The CDR3 is 12 residues long. The CDR3 spells CASSLGYQPQHF. The CDR3 nucleotides read TGTGCCAGCAGTTTAGGGTATCAGCCCCAGCATTTT.